This T cell receptor (beta chain) was sequenced during a study of PD-L1 blockade in urothelial cancer. The CDR3 length is 16 residues. V was clipped by 3 bases and J by 0 bases, with 15 bases between them. The V gene's germline CDR1 is SGHTA and CDR2 FQGNSA. Profiled with immunoSEQ multiplex PCR; TCRdb holds only in-frame clones, not every one. This sample has about 84,000 clones, with 82% found just once. The receptor's source is a man between 70 and 80 years old with urothelial cancer. Sequences were derived from PBMCs, sampled around atezolizumab (anti-PD-L1) treatment. The chain links TRBV7-2 to TRBJ2-7; possibly TRBD2 for D (6 bases). The CDR3 sequence is CASSFGTASSSYEQYF. CDR3 nucleotides: TGTGCCAGCAGCTTCGGGACTGCCTCCTCCTCCTACGAGCAGTACTTC.